The source of this TCR beta chain is a study of T cells in Graves' hyperthyroidism and ophthalmopathy (dated by TCRdb to about 2019). Study-wide context: Peripheral blood was collected at initial diagnosis, before any treatment. The paper describes TCR Vbeta CDR3 sequencing of 135 peripheral blood samples, made up of 43 ophthalmopathy patients, some 76 hyperthyroidism patients and roughly 17 progressor patients. A discovery cohort of roughly 100 patients, approximately 45 with Graves' ophthalmopathy and approximately 60 with stable Graves' hyperthyroidism, was used to find distinguishing TCR V-J signatures. The roughly 100 discovery patients were randomly split 7:3 into training and test sets. Thyroid tissue and blood T-cell repertoires from about 6 Graves' hyperthyroidism patients were also compared in the study. Prospective prediction of ophthalmopathy was tested in an independent validation cohort consisting of 18 to 20 hyperthyroidism patients and about 17 patients who later progressed to ophthalmopathy. Once sampling was done, hyperthyroidism patients were given methimazole at a starting dose of 30 mg daily, whereas ophthalmopathy patients were given high-dose intravenous methylprednisolone.

The paper as a whole reports these results and caveats: Blood samples also contained most of the expanded thyroid clonotypes (frequency above 0.001), which suggests that blood repertoires may reflect thyroid immune responses. Sample size was not statistically predetermined, and investigators were not blinded to group allocation. Ophthalmopathy was separated from stable hyperthyroidism by a 13 V-J signature model, with around 90% sensitivity and about 81% specificity obtained in cross-validation and 80%/75% obtained in testing. In validation, progression to ophthalmopathy was predicted by the model with approximately 67% sensitivity and 72% to 85% specificity, a median of roughly 6 months before onset.

Hyperthyroidism patients were newly diagnosed, had a disease duration of under 2 months, and were aged 18 to 65 years. Patients with uncontrolled infections, other autoimmune diseases, pregnancy or lactation were excluded. Diagnoses relied on clinical symptoms, serum thyroxine and TRAb, thyroid ultrasound and orbital computed tomography. Blood from progressor patients was drawn when they were first diagnosed with hyperthyroidism, before any ophthalmopathy symptoms appeared. PBMCs were separated from 8 to 10 ml of fresh peripheral blood using Ficoll-Paque density gradient centrifugation. Progressor patients were first diagnosed with Graves' hyperthyroidism and then developed ophthalmopathy during follow-up. Total RNA was extracted using Trizol reagent, and RNA quality was assessed on an Agilent 2100 Bioanalyzer. The CDR3 spans 14 residues, from the cysteine through the phenylalanine. The retained sequence is limited to the CDR3, 42 bases, with the frame set at the first base. CDR1 and CDR2 were assigned from the germline V gene as SGHAT and FQNNGV. A distance of 10 bases separates the germline ends of V and J, which lose 1 base and 4 bases respectively.

TCR beta CDR3 regions were amplified from RNA transcripts. The TCR CDR3 was subjected to a first round of RT-PCR using the HTBI primer set and the Qiagen OneStep RT-PCR kit. The libraries were constructed in a second round of multiplex PCR and then size-selected and purified. The libraries were sequenced on an Illumina HiSeq2000 using paired-end 100 bp reads. For the original study's pipeline: SOAPnuke was used to process the raw data, throwing out any read that contained adapters or uncalled bases, had a mean Phred below 15, or lacked an exact constant-primer or identifier match. COPE v1.2.5 was used to merge the high-quality paired reads, and each unique nucleotide sequence was defined as a clonotype. MiTCR v1.1 was used to align the clonotypes against IMGT TRBV, TRBD and TRBJ reference segments. The analysis was restricted to V-J combinations with a frequency above 0.0001, which together covered 99.2% of the repertoires. A TCS score was defined as the ratio between F50 (clonal expansion) and ExV (chaos), using BLOSUM62-based TCRdist between CDR3 peptides within each V-J. Welch's t-statistics and random forest reduced approximately 520 V-J features to roughly 13, which were used in a naive Bayes classifier (R e1071). TCRdb trimmed the raw reads at Q25, called clones with MiXCR and kept productive beta chains. All rows with the same CDR3 protein become a single entry with the most common DNA and genes. TCRdb, not the authors, supplied the V and J calls. Within this sample are approximately 370,000 distinct CDR3 sequences, with about 17% of them counted one time only. The top ten clones comprise 34% of the sample.

This clonotype was counted many times. This clone's antigen is unknown. No clone much larger than this one lies a single base away; base qualities are absent. This sequence uses TRBV11-2 and TRBJ1-2; the D gene lacks a confident call. The TCR was taken from a woman in her twenties or thirties with Graves' hyperthyroidism that later progressed to Graves' ophthalmopathy. The sequencing input was blood. This receptor carries the CDR3 CASSLGIGGYGYTF. The bases are TGTGCCAGCAGCTTAGGGATTGGTGGCTATGGCTACACCTTC.